This T cell receptor beta chain was obtained from a study of T cell responses to AZD1222 COVID-19 vaccine. Germline V gene data show CDR1 as SGHNT and CDR2 as YENEEA. This CDR3 has 13 residues. Trimming took off 2 bases at V and 8 bases at J, with 12 bases between the two ends. Data came from immunoSEQ multiplex PCR; TCRdb stores just in-frame clones and leaves some out. In the table there are fewer than 200,000 clones, 85% to 90% of which are singletons. The chain links TRBV11-3 to TRBJ1-2, with D hard to call. The sample consisted of peripheral blood, taken 28 days after the second AZD1222 dose. The TCR was taken from an adult who received the AZD1222 COVID-19 vaccine. The CDR3 DNA reads as TGTGCCAGCAGCTTATCCGGACTGAGAGGCTACACCTTC. This encodes CASSLSGLRGYTF.